This T cell receptor (beta chain) was captured in a study of CD8 T cells in Susac syndrome. About 0.45 to 1 ug RNA was reverse transcribed with random hexamers. The method of amplification for TCR beta CDR3 was immunoSEQ multiplex PCR, covering 54 Vbeta and 13 Jbeta. TCRdb processed the immunoSEQ multiplex PCR reads anew with MiXCR; each CDR3 protein has one entry. The sample records 140,000 or so distinct CDR3 sequences, 90% to 96% being singletons. The CDR3 consists of 17 residues. V was cut by 3 bases and J by 8 bases, with 26 bases left in between. Germline V lookup: CDR1 DFQATT, CDR2 SNEGSKA (reference sequence).

This receptor was taken from a human donor with Susac syndrome. This rearrangement joins TRBV20-1 to TRBJ2-1; D perhaps matches TRBD1 (6 bases). Material for sequencing was CD4+ T cells from PBMCs. CDR3 loop: CSASNPVGSGDRDEQFF. The CDR3 DNA sequence: TGCAGTGCTAGCAACCCGGTAGGGTCAGGGGATCGGGATGAGCAGTTCTTC.